These T cell receptor beta chains were read from a single sample in a study of blood T cell repertoires in COVID-19. Using immunoSEQ multiplex PCR, the repertoire was profiled, and TCRdb retains in-frame clones only, with some absent. The table records hundreds of thousands of clones, approximately 80% of them present only once. The source material was peripheral blood. These receptors were collected from an elderly woman with active or convalescent COVID-19. Each CDR3 is given with its conserved first and last residue. D genes are given only for firm matches. Clone size is shown for a subset of rows, as once, few, many or a class of expanded clone.

CDR3aa: CASSFSGGPYNEQFF
j_gene: TRBJ2-1
v_gene: TRBV11-3
d_gene: TRBD2
abundance: NA

CDR3aa: CASSESRLGYTF
j_gene: TRBJ1-2
v_gene: TRBV25-1
d_gene: NA
abundance: NA

CDR3aa: CASSQHTLSSGIVYEQYF
j_gene: TRBJ2-7
v_gene: TRBV4-1
d_gene: TRBD2
abundance: NA

CDR3aa: CASSLARTQDTEAFF
j_gene: TRBJ1-1
v_gene: TRBV5-1
d_gene: NA
abundance: NA

CDR3aa: CASSRQRTGGNGYTF
j_gene: TRBJ1-2
v_gene: TRBV4-3
d_gene: TRBD1
abundance: NA

CDR3aa: CASSPPLFAGSYNSPLHF
j_gene: TRBJ1-6
v_gene: TRBV7-9
d_gene: NA
abundance: once

CDR3aa: CASSLVTGANVLTF
j_gene: TRBJ2-6
v_gene: TRBV7-9
d_gene: NA
abundance: NA

CDR3aa: CASSMTAGVGETQYF
j_gene: TRBJ2-5
v_gene: TRBV4-3
d_gene: TRBD2
abundance: NA

CDR3aa: CASSYLRKTDTQYF
j_gene: TRBJ2-3
v_gene: TRBV6-5
d_gene: NA
abundance: once

CDR3aa: CASSVGTSADTQYF
j_gene: TRBJ2-3
v_gene: TRBV19
d_gene: TRBD2
abundance: NA

CDR3aa: CASSALLADYEQYF
j_gene: TRBJ2-7
v_gene: TRBV5-1
d_gene: NA
abundance: NA

CDR3aa: CASTGGLAYEQYF
j_gene: TRBJ2-7
v_gene: TRBV2
d_gene: NA
abundance: many

CDR3aa: CASSPPGTGGESEQYF
j_gene: TRBJ2-7
v_gene: TRBV6-6
d_gene: TRBD1
abundance: once

CDR3aa: CASSATGNEQYF
j_gene: TRBJ2-7
v_gene: TRBV25-1
d_gene: NA
abundance: NA

CDR3aa: CASSLIAGVYEQYF
j_gene: TRBJ2-7
v_gene: TRBV27
d_gene: TRBD2
abundance: NA

CDR3aa: CASSLRGQGNTGELFF
j_gene: TRBJ2-2
v_gene: TRBV13
d_gene: TRBD1
abundance: NA

CDR3aa: CASSLSRRGDNEQFF
j_gene: TRBJ2-1
v_gene: TRBV3-1/TRBV3-2
d_gene: NA
abundance: NA

CDR3aa: CASSSPGSNGYTF
j_gene: TRBJ1-2
v_gene: TRBV12-3/TRBV12-4
d_gene: NA
abundance: few

CDR3aa: CASSVRDREWNGYTF
j_gene: TRBJ1-2
v_gene: TRBV5-4
d_gene: TRBD1
abundance: few

CDR3aa: CSATTGQGNVGYTF
j_gene: TRBJ1-2
v_gene: TRBV29-1
d_gene: TRBD1
abundance: NA

CDR3aa: CASSLQGGSYEQYF
j_gene: TRBJ2-7
v_gene: TRBV11-3
d_gene: NA
abundance: NA

CDR3aa: CASGTENTEAFF
j_gene: TRBJ1-1
v_gene: TRBV6-5
d_gene: TRBD1
abundance: NA

CDR3aa: CASSQGGQGNQPQHF
j_gene: TRBJ1-5
v_gene: TRBV2
d_gene: TRBD1
abundance: NA

CDR3aa: CASSFGPINTEAFF
j_gene: TRBJ1-1
v_gene: TRBV5-5
d_gene: NA
abundance: NA

CDR3aa: CASSLVRTSGGSLNEQFF
j_gene: TRBJ2-1
v_gene: TRBV11-3
d_gene: TRBD2
abundance: NA

CDR3aa: CASRTRETQYF
j_gene: TRBJ2-5
v_gene: TRBV6-5
d_gene: NA
abundance: NA

CDR3aa: CASSYSAAELDTDTQYF
j_gene: TRBJ2-3
v_gene: TRBV6-2/TRBV6-3
d_gene: NA
abundance: NA

CDR3aa: CASSETGYSTDTQYF
j_gene: TRBJ2-3
v_gene: TRBV9
d_gene: NA
abundance: NA

CDR3aa: CASSITVNTEAFF
j_gene: TRBJ1-1
v_gene: TRBV5-5
d_gene: NA
abundance: NA

CDR3aa: CASPSPRQLTRYEQYF
j_gene: TRBJ2-7
v_gene: TRBV25-1
d_gene: NA
abundance: NA

CDR3aa: CAWRREPSGFPYEQYF
j_gene: TRBJ2-7
v_gene: TRBV30
d_gene: NA
abundance: NA

CDR3aa: CASSLGGVGLAVPRRKYF
j_gene: TRBJ2-7
v_gene: TRBV11-2
d_gene: TRBD2
abundance: NA

CDR3aa: CASSIMSTGELFF
j_gene: TRBJ2-2
v_gene: TRBV19
d_gene: NA
abundance: NA

CDR3aa: CASSLGRDWGEQYF
j_gene: TRBJ2-7
v_gene: TRBV7-3
d_gene: NA
abundance: NA

CDR3aa: CASSWDRDGYTF
j_gene: TRBJ1-2
v_gene: TRBV5-1
d_gene: TRBD1
abundance: once

CDR3aa: CASSFCGGGGPYNEQFF
j_gene: TRBJ2-1
v_gene: TRBV12-1
d_gene: NA
abundance: NA

CDR3aa: CASSKPTERDEQYF
j_gene: TRBJ2-7
v_gene: TRBV27
d_gene: NA
abundance: NA

CDR3aa: CASSFRLAGEPHDEQFF
j_gene: TRBJ2-1
v_gene: TRBV13
d_gene: TRBD2
abundance: NA

CDR3aa: CASSDPGRQGHGYTF
j_gene: TRBJ1-2
v_gene: TRBV19
d_gene: NA
abundance: NA

CDR3aa: CASSVRQGSSGANVLTF
j_gene: TRBJ2-6
v_gene: TRBV9
d_gene: NA
abundance: NA

CDR3aa: CASSQPGHSSGNTIYF
j_gene: TRBJ1-3
v_gene: TRBV4-1
d_gene: NA
abundance: NA